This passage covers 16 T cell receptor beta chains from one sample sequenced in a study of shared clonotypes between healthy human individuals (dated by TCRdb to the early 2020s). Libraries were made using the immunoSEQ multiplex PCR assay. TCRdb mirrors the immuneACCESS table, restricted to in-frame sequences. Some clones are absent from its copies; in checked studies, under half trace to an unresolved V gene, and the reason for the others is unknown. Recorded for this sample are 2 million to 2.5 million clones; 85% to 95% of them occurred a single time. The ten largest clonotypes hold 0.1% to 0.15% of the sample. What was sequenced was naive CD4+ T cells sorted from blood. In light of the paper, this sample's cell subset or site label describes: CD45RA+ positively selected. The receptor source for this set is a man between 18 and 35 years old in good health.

CDR3 DNA: TGTGCCAGCAGTTACTTTTCGCAGTCCTACGAGCAGTACTTC. It encodes CASSYFSQSYEQYF. The V gene is TRBV6-5, the J gene TRBJ2-7; D gene ambiguous. The germline CDR1 and CDR2 sequences are MNHEY and SVGAGI. The V end was cut by 1 base, the J end by 1 base, with 8 bases between. This CDR3 has 14 residues.

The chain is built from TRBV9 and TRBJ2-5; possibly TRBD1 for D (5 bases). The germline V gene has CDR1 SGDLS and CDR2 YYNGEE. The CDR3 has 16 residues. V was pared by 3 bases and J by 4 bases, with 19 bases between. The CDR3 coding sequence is TGTGCCAGCAGCGCCCTCCCGGAAGGGGCACGAGAGACCCAGTACTTC. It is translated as CASSALPEGARETQYF. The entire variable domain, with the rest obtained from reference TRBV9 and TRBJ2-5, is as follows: DSGVTQTPKHLITATGQRVTLRCSPRSGDLSVYWYQQSLDQGLQFLIQYYNGEERAKGNILERFSAQQFPDLHSELNLSSLELGDSALYFCASSALPEGARETQYFGPGTRLLVL.

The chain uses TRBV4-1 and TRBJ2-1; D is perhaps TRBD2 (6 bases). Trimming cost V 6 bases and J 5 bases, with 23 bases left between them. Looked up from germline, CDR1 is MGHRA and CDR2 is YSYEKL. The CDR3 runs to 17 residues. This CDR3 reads CASSPGTQRGFNNEQFF. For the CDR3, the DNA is TGCGCCAGCAGTCCCGGGACTCAGAGGGGCTTTAACAATGAGCAGTTCTTC.

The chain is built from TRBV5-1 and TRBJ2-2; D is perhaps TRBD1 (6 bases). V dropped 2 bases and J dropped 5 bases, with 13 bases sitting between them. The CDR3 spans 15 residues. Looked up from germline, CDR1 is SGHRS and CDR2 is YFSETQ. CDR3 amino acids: CASSLTGLGTGELFF. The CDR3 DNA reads TGCGCCAGCAGCTTAACAGGGCTGGGGACCGGGGAGCTGTTTTTT.

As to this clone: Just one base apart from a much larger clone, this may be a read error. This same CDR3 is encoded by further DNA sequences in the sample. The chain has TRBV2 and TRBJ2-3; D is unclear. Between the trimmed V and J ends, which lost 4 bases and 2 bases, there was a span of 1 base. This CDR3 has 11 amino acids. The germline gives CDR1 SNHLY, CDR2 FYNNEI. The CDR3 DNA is TGTGCCAGCAGTGCCACAGATACGCAGTATTTT. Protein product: CASSATDTQYF.

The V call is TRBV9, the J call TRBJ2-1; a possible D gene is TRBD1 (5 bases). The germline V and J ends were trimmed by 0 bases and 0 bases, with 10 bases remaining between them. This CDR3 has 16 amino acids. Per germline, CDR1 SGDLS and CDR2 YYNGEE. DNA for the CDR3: TGTGCCAGCAGCGTAGGGGGCCTAGACTCCTACAATGAGCAGTTCTTC. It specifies CASSVGGLDSYNEQFF.

The CDR3, as DNA: TGTGCCAGCAGCCCCGGCCCTGGGCCAGGGGGCAATCAGCCCCAGCATTTT. It encodes CASSPGPGPGGNQPQHF. The rearrangement links TRBV7-2 to TRBJ1-5; possibly TRBD1 for D (6 bases). Looked up from germline, CDR1 is SGHTA and CDR2 is FQGNSA. V lost 5 bases to trimming and J lost 2 bases, with 19 bases between them. The CDR3 has 17 residues. Using reference TRBV7-2 and TRBJ1-5 for the parts outside the CDR3, the full variable domain is GAGVSQSPSNKVTEKGKDVELRCDPISGHTALYWYRQSLGQGLEFLIYFQGNSAPDKSGLPSDRFSAERTGGSVSTLTIQRTQQEDSAVYLCASSPGPGPGGNQPQHFGDGTRLSIL.

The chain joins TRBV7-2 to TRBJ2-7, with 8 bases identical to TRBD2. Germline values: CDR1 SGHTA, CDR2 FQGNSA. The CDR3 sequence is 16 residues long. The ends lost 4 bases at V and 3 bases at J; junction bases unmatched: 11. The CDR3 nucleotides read TGTGCCAGCAGCTCTAGGGTACTAGCGGCTGTCTACGAGCAGTACTTC. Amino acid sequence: CASSSRVLAAVYEQYF.

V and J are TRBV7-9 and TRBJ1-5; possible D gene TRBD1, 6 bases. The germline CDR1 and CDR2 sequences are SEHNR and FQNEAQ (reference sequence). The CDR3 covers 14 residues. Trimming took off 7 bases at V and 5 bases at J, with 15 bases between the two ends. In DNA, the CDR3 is TGTGCCAGCACCCGAGGGGGGGCGGATCAGCCCCAGCATTTT. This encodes CASTRGGADQPQHF.

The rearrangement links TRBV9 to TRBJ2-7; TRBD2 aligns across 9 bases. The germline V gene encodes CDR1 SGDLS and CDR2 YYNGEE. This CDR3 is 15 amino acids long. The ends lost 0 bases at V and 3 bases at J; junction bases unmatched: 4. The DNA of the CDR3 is TGTGCCAGCAGCGTAGGCCTAGCGGGGCTCTACGAGCAGTACTTC. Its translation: CASSVGLAGLYEQYF.

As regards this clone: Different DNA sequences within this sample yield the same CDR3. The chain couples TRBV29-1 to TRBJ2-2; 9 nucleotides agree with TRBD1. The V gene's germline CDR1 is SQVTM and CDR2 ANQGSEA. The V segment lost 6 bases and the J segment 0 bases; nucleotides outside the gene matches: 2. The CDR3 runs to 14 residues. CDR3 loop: CSVGQGTNTGELFF. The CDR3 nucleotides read TGCAGCGTAGGACAGGGGACGAACACCGGGGAGCTGTTTTTT.

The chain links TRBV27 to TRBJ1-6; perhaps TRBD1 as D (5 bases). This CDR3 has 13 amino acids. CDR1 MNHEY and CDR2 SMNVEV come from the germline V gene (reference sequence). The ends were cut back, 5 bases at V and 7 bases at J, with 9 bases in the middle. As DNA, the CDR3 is TGTGCCAGCAGTGGGGGTAGGAATTCACCCCTCCACTTT. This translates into CASSGGRNSPLHF.

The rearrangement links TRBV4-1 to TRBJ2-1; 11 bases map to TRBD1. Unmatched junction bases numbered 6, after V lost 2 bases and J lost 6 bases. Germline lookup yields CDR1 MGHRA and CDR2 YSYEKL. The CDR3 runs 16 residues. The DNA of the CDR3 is TGCGCCAGCAGCCAACCCGGACAGGGGGCCGGCAATGAGCAGTTCTTC. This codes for CASSQPGQGAGNEQFF.

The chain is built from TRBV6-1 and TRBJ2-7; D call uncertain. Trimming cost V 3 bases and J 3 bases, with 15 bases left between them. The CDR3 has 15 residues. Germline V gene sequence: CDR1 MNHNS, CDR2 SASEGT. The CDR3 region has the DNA TGTGCCAGCAGTGAGTTGGGTTTGTGGGGCTACGAGCAGTACTTC. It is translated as CASSELGLWGYEQYF.

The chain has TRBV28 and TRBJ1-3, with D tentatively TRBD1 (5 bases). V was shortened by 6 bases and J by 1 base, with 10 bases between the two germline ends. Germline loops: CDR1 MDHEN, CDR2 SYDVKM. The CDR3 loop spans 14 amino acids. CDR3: CASSPQDSGNTIYF. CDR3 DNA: TGTGCCAGCAGCCCACAGGATTCTGGAAACACCATATATTTT.

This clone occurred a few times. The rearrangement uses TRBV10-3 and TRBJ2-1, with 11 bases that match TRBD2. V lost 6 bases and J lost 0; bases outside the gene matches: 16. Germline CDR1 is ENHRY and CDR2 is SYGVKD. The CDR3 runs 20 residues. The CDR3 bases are TGTGCCATCAGGGCCGGGACTAGCGGTCGGTCGGTGAGCTCCTACAATGAGCAGTTCTTC. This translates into CAIRAGTSGRSVSSYNEQFF.